This T cell receptor (beta chain) comes out of a study of blood T cell repertoires in COVID-19. Looking at the study overall: PBMCs, B-cell-depleted T cells, or T cells provided the cDNA or gDNA that made up the material.

Categorization into cohorts depended on clinical history that participants reported. In Cohort 3, a recovered donor had either two negative PCRs, clearance, or symptom resolution. In the authors' methods: Reference gene primer amplification gave estimated nucleated cell counts. The table came from immunoSEQ multiplex PCR; TCRdb's copy has only in-frame clones and leaves some out. The V and J calls and the clone size are those of that table, but D and trimming were determined from the DNA. The table shows 300,000 to 400,000 clones, with roughly 87% occurring only once. This clone was observed once. Germline V CDR1 and CDR2: MNHNS, SASEGT. The junction had 10 bases not matched to a gene; V was cut back by 10 bases and J by 2 bases. The length of the CDR3 is 15 residues.

The rearrangement joins TRBV6-1 to TRBJ2-2, with TRBD2 matching over 7 bases. The TCR was taken from a woman younger than 45 who had recovered from COVID-19. Sequencing was carried out using PBMCs or T cells enriched from blood (not recorded which). The DNA for the CDR3 is TGTGCCACCGGGGAGCCGGGGGGAAACACCGGGGAGCTGTTTTTT. Its translation: CATGEPGGNTGELFF.